Sequencing of this T cell receptor beta chain was carried out in a study of long-term antiretroviral therapy in people with HIV. Study outcomes and limitations: Relative to control repertoires, HIV repertoires exhibited narrower CDR3 length ranges. Although diversity increased after ART, it remained lower than in transplant donor controls.

Concerning this clone itself: Antigen specificity is unknown.

V was clipped by 7 bases and J by 6 bases, with 16 bases between them. CDR3 length: 13 amino acids. Germline V gene data show CDR1 as GTSNPN and CDR2 as SVGIG (reference sequence). Survey-level immunoSEQ v3.0 assays were run. TCRdb's table, derived via immunoSEQ multiplex PCR, lists solely in-frame clones and lacks some. The sample includes approximately 9,000 clones, about 83% of them seen just once. The rearrangement joins TRBV30 to TRBJ2-1; D may be TRBD2 (6 bases). Sequencing used unsorted PBMCs, obtained 0.3 years before starting antiretroviral therapy. This TCR was recovered from a man between 25 and 39 years old with HIV. CDR3 sequence (DNA): TGTGCCTATTGGGGGGTGTCCGGCAATGAGCAGTTCTTC. Its protein is CAYWGVSGNEQFF.